The source of this TCR beta chain is a study of blood T cell repertoires in COVID-19. Study summary: Sample material is recorded as cDNA or gDNA derived from T cells, B-cell-depleted T cells, or PBMCs.

Sequenced by immunoSEQ multiplex PCR; TCRdb stores in-frame clones only, minus some. The repertoire consists of some 140,000 clones, with around 83% occurring once and the leading ten covering roughly 12%. CDR1 and CDR2 from the germline V gene are MNHEY and SMNVEV (reference sequence). The length of the CDR3 is 17 residues. The V and J ends lost 6 bases and 2 bases, in that order; junction bases with no gene match: 10. This TCR derives from a woman aged 55-75 years with COVID-19, enrolled during active disease. The V and J genes are TRBV27 and TRBJ1-4; 9 bases align to TRBD1. The sequencing sample was made of peripheral blood. The CDR3, as DNA: TGTGCCAGCAGCCCTACAGGGGGCAGGAGGACTAATGAAAAACTGTTTTTT. Translation: CASSPTGGRRTNEKLFF.